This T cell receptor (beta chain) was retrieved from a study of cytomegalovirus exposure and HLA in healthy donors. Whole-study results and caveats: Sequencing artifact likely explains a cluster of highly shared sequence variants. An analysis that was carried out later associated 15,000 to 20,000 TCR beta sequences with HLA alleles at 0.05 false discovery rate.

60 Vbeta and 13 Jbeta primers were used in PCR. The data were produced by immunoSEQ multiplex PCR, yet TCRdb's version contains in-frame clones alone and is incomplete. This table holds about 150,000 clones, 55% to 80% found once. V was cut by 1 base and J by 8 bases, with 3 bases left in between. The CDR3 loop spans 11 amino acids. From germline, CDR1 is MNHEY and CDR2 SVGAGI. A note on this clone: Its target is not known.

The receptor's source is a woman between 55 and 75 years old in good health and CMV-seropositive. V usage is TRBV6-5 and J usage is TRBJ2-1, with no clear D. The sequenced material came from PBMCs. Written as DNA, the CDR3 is TGTGCCAGCAGTTACTTAGATGAGCAGTTCTTC. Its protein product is CASSYLDEQFF.